The TCR beta chain under discussion was sequenced for a study of blood T cell repertoires in COVID-19. The overall study: Sources were T cells, B-cell-depleted T cells, or PBMCs; the material itself was cDNA or gDNA.

Recruits, aged roughly 18 to 89 years, lived in roughly 22 US areas. Method: immunoSEQ multiplex PCR; TCRdb's copy keeps in-frame clones and lacks some. This table holds 200,000 to 250,000 clones, approximately 90% found once. In germline, CDR1 is SEHNR, CDR2 FQNEAQ (reference sequence). Deletions cut 4 bases from V and 2 bases from J, with 9 bases between. CDR3 size: 14 residues. V and J are TRBV7-9 and TRBJ1-5, with D possibly matching TRBD1 (5 bases). This sequence originates from a woman in her forties with acute COVID-19. The sample consisted of PBMCs or T cells enriched from blood (not recorded which). CDR3 nucleotide sequence: TGTGCCAGCAGCTGGGAAGGGGGCAATCAGCCCCAGCATTTT. This sequence encodes CASSWEGGNQPQHF.